A single sample gave rise to the 10 T cell receptor beta chains below, sequenced in a study of cytomegalovirus exposure and HLA in healthy donors (dated by TCRdb to 2016 to 2017). The protocol used for the library was the immunoSEQ multiplex PCR assay. A mixture of 60 forward primers for TCR Vbeta segments and 13 reverse primers for TCR Jbeta segments was used in the multiplex PCR. The immuneACCESS repertoire file appears here via TCRdb, limited to in-frame rearrangements. These files lack a portion of the clones; in checked studies, under half of the deficit traces to unresolved V genes, and the cause of the others is not known. The sample table contains 110,000 to 150,000 clones; only one count was recorded for 60% to 80% of them. The ten largest clones capture about 3.7% of the sample. The material sequenced was PBMCs. The receptor set was obtained from a male donor in good health and CMV-seronegative.

About this clone itself: The junction shows a germline mismatch at one end, possibly a read error. The gene calls are TRBV19 and TRBJ1-2, with D maybe TRBD1 (5 bases). The CDR3 is 10 amino acids. Germline V gene sequence: CDR1 LNHDA, CDR2 SQIVND (reference sequence). The CDR3 protein is CASSDQGRAF. Written as DNA, the CDR3 is TGTGCCAGTAGCGACCAGGGCAGGGCCTTC.

The chain joins TRBV7-9 to TRBJ1-5, with 7 bases matching TRBD1. The V gene's germline CDR1 is SEHNR and CDR2 FQNEAQ (reference sequence). The CDR3 spans 13 residues. Trimming at V came to 5 bases and at J to 5 bases, leaving 3 bases not matched to a gene. CDR3 region: CASSLQGDQPQHF. The CDR3 DNA is TGTGCCAGCAGCCTCCAGGGGGATCAGCCCCAGCATTTT.

In this sample, this clone turned up once. The J gene is TRBJ2-1, the V gene TRBV7-2, with D maybe TRBD2 (6 bases). CDR1 and CDR2 from the germline V gene are SGHTA and FQGNSA. The CDR3 sequence is 14 residues long. Trimming took off 7 bases at V and 7 bases at J, with 17 bases between the two ends. The chain's CDR3 is CASTPGGSANEQFF. CDR3 coding DNA: TGTGCCAGCACCCCCGGGGGAAGCGCTAATGAGCAGTTCTTC. The variable domain in full, completed from reference TRBV7-2 and TRBJ2-1, reads GAGVSQSPSNKVTEKGKDVELRCDPISGHTALYWYRQSLGQGLEFLIYFQGNSAPDKSGLPSDRFSAERTGGSVSTLTIQRTQQEDSAVYLCASTPGGSANEQFFGPGTRLTVL.

The chain links TRBV5-1 to TRBJ2-7; TRBD2 matches 10 bases. CDR1 is SGHRS and CDR2 is YFSETQ in the germline V gene. V shed 5 bases, J shed 0 bases, and the junction held 2 bases outside the gene matches. The CDR3 covers 14 residues. CDR3 nucleotide sequence: TGCGCCAGCAGGGGGACTAGCGACTCCTACGAGCAGTACTTC. This codes for CASRGTSDSYEQYF.

Only a few counts were recorded for this clone. The gene calls are TRBV19 and TRBJ2-1; D might be TRBD2 (6 bases). Germline CDR1 is LNHDA and CDR2 is SQIVND (reference sequence). The CDR3 length is 13 residues. The V end was cut by 6 bases, the J end by 6 bases, with 12 bases between. CDR3 bases: TGTGCCAGTAGCCGGGTGGGGGGCAATGAGCAGTTCTTC. Its protein is CASSRVGGNEQFF.

The CDR3 sequence: CASSQSATNEKLFF. The CDR3 coding sequence is TGTGCCAGTAGTCAGTCTGCAACTAATGAAAAACTGTTTTTT. The V and J genes are TRBV19 and TRBJ1-4; no definite D call. The length of the CDR3 is 14 residues. Germline values: CDR1 LNHDA, CDR2 SQIVND (reference sequence). Trimming took off 5 bases at V and 0 bases at J, with 7 bases between the two ends.

This chain links TRBV10-2 with TRBJ2-7; maybe TRBD1 (6 bases). Germline CDR1 WSHSY, CDR2 SAAADI. V lost 2 bases to trimming and J lost 1 base, with 9 bases between them. The CDR3 loop spans 14 amino acids. CDR3 loop: CASSEIGQSYEQYF. For the CDR3, the DNA is TGCGCCAGCAGTGAGATCGGACAGTCCTACGAGCAGTACTTC.

The genes are TRBV7-6 and TRBJ2-7; 8 bases fit TRBD2. Germline V lookup: CDR1 SGHVS, CDR2 FNYEAQ. This CDR3 is 15 amino acids long. After removal of 5 bases from V and 1 base from J, the junction contained 7 bases not matched to a gene. This chain's CDR3 is CASSPGVAGSYEQYF. The DNA for the CDR3 is TGTGCCAGCAGCCCGGGTGTAGCGGGGTCCTACGAGCAGTACTTC. The variable domain in full, completed from reference TRBV7-6 and TRBJ2-7, reads GAGVSQSPRYKVTKRGQDVALRCDPISGHVSLYWYRQALGQGPEFLTYFNYEAQQDKSGLPNDRFSAERPEGSISTLTIQRTEQRDSAMYRCASSPGVAGSYEQYFGPGTRLTVT.

As to this clone: The junction and the germline gene differ at one end; a read error may be behind it. CDR3 region: CASSLFGGTSRDTQYF. The CDR3 nucleotides are TGTGCCAGCAGCTTGTTTGGCGGGACTAGCAGAGATACGCAGTATTTT. This chain connects TRBV5-4 to TRBJ2-3; 9 nucleotides agree with TRBD2. Germline loops: CDR1 SGHNT, CDR2 YYREEE (reference sequence). There are 16 residues in the CDR3.

Here the CDR3 DNA reads TGCGCCAGCAGCTTATGGGGCGGGGGACAAGAGACCCAGTACTTC. It specifies CASSLWGGGQETQYF. The genes are TRBV5-1 and TRBJ2-5, with TRBD2 identical over 7 bases. The V gene's germline CDR1 is SGHRS and CDR2 YFSETQ. This CDR3 spans 15 amino acids. V lost 2 bases to trimming and J lost 2 bases; unmatched junction nucleotides: 6.